Sequencing of this T cell receptor beta chain was carried out in a study of cytotoxic CD8 clonotypes in ibrutinib-treated CLL. Overall study: Sample averages reached hundreds of thousands of productive templates and 94,082 productive rearrangements. Study-wide results and caveats: Among the clonotypes, public ones were uncommon and contracted or held stable on treatment. Age-matched healthy donor levels were exceeded by baseline clonality, which tracked circulating CD8+ T-cell counts.

The CDR3 has 13 amino acids. V lost 9 bases and J 4 bases, leaving 16 bases between the germline ends. Per germline, CDR1 SGHRS and CDR2 YFSETQ. The data were produced by immunoSEQ multiplex PCR, yet TCRdb's version contains in-frame clones alone and is incomplete. The sample has 65,000 to 85,000 clones; 90% are singletons. On this clone: Its target is not known.

V usage is TRBV5-1 and J usage is TRBJ2-5; tentatively, D is TRBD1 (5 bases). This sample comprised PBMCs, obtained after 12 months of ibrutinib treatment. The source is a human donor with chronic lymphocytic leukemia. CDR3 sequence: CATAHLQGETQYF. The CDR3 nucleotides read TGCGCCACCGCACATCTCCAGGGAGAGACCCAGTACTTC.